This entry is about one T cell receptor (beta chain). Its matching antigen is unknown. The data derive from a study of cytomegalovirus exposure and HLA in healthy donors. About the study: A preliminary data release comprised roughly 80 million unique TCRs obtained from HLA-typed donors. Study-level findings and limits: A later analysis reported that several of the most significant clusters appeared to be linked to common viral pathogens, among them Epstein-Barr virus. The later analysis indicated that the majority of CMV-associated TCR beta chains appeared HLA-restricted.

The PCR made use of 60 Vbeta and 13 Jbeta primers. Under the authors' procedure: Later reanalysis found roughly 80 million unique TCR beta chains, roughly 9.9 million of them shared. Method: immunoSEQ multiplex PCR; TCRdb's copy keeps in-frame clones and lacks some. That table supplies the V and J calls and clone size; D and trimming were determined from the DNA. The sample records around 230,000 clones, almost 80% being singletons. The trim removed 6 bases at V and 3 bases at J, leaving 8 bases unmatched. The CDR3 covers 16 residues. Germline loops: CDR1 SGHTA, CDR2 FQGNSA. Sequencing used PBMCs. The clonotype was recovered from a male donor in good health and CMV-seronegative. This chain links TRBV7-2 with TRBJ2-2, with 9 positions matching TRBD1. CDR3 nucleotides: TGTGCCAGCAGTCCTACAGGGGGCGCAGACACCGGGGAGCTGTTTTTT. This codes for CASSPTGGADTGELFF.